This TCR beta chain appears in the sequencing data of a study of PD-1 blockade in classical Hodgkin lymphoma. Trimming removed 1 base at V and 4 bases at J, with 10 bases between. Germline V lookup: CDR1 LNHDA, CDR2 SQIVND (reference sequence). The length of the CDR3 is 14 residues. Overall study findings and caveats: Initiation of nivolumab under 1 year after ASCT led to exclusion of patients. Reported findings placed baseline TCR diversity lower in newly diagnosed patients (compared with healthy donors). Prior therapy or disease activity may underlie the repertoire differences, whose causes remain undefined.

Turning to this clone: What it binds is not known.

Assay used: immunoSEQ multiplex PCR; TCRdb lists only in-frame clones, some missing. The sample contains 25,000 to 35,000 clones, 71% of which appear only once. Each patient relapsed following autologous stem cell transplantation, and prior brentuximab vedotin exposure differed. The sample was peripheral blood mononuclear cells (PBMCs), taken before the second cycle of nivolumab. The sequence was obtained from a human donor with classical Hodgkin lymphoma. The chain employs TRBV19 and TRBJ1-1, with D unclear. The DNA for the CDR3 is TGTGCCAGTAGTATAGTGCCTCCGAGCACTGAAGCTTTCTTT. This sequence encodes CASSIVPPSTEAFF. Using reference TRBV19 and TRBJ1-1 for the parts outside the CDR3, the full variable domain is DGGITQSPKYLFRKEGQNVTLSCEQNLNHDAMYWYRQDPGQGLRLIYYSQIVNDFQKGDIAEGYSVSREKKESFPLTVTSAQKNPTAFYLCASSIVPPSTEAFFGQGTRLTVV.